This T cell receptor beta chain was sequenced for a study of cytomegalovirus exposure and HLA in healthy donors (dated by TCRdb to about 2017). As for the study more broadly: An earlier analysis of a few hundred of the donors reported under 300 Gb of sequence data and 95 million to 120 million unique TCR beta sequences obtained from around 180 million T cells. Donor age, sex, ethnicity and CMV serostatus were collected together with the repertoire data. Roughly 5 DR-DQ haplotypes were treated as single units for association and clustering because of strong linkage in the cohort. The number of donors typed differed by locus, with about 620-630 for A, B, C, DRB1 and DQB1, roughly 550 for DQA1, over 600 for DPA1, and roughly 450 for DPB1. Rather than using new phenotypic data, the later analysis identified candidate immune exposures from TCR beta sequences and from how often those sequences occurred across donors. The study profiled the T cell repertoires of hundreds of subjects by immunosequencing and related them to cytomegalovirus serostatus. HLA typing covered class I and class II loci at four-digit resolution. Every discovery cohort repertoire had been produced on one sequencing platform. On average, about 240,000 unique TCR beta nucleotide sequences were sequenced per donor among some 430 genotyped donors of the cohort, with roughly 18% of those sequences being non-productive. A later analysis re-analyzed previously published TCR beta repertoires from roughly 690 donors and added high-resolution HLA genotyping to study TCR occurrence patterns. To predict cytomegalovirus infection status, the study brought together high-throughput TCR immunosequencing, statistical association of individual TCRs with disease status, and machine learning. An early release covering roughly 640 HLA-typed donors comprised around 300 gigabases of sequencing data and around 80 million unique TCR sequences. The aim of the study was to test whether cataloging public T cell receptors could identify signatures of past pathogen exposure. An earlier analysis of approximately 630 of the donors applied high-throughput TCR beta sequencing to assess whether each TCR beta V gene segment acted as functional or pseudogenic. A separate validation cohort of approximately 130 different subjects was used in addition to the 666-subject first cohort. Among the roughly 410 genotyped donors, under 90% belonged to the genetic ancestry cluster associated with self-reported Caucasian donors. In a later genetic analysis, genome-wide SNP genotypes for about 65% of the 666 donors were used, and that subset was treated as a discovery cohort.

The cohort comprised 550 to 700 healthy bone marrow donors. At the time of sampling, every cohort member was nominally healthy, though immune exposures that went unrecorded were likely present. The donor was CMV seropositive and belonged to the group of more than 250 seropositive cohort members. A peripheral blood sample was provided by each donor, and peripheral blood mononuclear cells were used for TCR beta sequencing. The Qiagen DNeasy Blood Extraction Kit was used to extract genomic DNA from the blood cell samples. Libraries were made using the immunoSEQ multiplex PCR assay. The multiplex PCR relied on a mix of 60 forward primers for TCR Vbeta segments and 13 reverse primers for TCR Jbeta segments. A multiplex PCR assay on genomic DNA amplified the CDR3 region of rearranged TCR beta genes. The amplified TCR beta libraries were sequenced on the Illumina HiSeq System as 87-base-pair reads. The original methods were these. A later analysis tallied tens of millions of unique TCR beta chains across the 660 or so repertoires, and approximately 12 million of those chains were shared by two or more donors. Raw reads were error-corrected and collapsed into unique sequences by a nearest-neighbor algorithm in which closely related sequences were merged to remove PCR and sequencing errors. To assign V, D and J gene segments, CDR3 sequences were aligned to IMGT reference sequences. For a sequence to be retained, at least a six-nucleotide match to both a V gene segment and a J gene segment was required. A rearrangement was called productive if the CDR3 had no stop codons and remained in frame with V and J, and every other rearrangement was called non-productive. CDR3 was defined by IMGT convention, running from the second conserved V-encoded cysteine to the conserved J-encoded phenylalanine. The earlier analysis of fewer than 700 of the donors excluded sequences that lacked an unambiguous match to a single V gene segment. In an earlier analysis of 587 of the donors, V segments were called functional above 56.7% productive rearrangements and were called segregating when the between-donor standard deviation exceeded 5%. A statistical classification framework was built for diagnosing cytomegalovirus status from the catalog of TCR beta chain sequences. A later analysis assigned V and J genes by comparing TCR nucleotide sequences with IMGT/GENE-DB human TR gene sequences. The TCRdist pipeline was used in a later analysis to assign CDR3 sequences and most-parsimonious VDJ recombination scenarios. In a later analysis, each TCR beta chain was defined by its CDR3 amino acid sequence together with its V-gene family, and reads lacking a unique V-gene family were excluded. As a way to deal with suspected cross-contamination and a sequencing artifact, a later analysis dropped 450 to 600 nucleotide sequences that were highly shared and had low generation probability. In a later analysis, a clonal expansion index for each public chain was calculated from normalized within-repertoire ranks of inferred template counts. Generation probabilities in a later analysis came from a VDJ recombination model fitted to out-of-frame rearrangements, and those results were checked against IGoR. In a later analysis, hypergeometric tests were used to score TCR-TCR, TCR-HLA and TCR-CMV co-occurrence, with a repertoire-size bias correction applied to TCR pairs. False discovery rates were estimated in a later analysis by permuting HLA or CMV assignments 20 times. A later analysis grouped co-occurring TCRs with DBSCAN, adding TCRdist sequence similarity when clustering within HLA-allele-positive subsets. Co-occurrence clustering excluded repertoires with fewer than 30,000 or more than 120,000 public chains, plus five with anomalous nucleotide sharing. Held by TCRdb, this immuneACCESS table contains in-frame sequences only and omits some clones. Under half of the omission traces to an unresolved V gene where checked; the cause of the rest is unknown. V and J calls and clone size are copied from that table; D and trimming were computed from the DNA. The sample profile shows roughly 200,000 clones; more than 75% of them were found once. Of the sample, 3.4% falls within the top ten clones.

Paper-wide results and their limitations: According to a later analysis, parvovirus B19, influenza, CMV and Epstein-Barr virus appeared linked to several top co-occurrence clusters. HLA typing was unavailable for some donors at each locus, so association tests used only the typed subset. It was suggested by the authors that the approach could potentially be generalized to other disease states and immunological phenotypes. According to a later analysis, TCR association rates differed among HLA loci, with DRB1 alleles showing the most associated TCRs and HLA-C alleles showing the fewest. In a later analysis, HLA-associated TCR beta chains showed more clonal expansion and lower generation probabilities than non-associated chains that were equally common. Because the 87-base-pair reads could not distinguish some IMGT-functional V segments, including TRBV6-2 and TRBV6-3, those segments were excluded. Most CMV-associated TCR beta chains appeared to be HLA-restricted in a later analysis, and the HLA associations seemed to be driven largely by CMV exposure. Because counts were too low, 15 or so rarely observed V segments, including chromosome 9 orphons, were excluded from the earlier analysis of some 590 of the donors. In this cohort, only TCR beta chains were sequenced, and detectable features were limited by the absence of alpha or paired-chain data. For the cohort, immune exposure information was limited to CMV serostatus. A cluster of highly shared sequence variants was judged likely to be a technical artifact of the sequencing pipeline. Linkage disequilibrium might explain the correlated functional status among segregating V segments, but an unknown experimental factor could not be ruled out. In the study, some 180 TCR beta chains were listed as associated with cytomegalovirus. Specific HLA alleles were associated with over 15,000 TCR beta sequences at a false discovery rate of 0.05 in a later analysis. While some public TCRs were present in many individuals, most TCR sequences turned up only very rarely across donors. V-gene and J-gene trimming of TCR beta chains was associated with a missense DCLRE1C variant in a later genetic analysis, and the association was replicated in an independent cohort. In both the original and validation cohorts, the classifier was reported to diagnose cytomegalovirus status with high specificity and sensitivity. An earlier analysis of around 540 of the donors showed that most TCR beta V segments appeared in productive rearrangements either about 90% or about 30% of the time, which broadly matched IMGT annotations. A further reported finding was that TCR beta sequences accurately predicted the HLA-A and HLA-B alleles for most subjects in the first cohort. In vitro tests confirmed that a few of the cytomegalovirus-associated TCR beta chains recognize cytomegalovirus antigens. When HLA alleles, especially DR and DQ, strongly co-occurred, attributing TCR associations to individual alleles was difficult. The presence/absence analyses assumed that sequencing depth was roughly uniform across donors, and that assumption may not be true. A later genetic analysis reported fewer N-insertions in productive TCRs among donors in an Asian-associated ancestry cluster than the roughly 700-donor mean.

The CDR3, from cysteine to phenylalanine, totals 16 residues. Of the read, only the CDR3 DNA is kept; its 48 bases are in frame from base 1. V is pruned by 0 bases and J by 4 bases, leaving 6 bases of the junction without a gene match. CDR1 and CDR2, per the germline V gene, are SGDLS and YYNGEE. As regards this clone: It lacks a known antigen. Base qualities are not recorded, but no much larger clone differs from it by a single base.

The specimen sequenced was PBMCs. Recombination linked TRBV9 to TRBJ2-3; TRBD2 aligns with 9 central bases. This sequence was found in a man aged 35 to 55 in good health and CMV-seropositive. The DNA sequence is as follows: TGTGCCAGCAGCGTAGGGTTTCTAGCGGGATCAGATACGCAGTATTTT. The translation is CASSVGFLAGSDTQYF.